This T cell receptor beta chain was recorded in a study of T-cell reconstitution after alpha-beta-depleted transplantation in children. CDR3 length: 15 amino acids. V dropped 1 base and J dropped 8 bases, with 18 bases sitting between them. CDR1 is SQVTM, CDR2 ANQGSEA, per germline. A library of TCRbeta sequences, prepared with unique molecular identifiers, was generated. Each CDR3 protein gets one entry after TCRdb re-called the PCR reads with MiXCR. The table shows approximately 800,000 distinct CDR3 sequences, with 16% occurring only once. Study-level results: The main origin of T-cell counts and diversity one year after transplant was newly produced T cells.

Concerning this clonotype: The antigen is undetermined.

This sequence joins TRBV29-1 and TRBJ2-1, with D perhaps TRBD2 (5 bases). The origin of this receptor is a male patient younger than 18 who had a stem cell transplant for acute lymphoblastic leukemia, so the T cells may come from the graft donor. The source was PBMCs, mostly from graft donor cells, collected 360 days after TCRalphabeta/CD19-depleted stem cell transplant. The DNA for the CDR3 is TGCAGCGTTGAAGGTCTGGCTAGCTTGATCTATGAGCAGTTCTTC. This encodes CSVEGLASLIYEQFF.